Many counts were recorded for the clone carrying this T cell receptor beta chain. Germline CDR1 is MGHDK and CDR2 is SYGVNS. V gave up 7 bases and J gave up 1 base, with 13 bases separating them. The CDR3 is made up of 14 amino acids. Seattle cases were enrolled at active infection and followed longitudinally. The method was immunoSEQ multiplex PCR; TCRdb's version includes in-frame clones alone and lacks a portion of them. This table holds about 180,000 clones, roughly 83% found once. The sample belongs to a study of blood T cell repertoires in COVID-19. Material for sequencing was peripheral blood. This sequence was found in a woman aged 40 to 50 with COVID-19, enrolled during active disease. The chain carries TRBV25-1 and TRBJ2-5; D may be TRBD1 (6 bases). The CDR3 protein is CASNLGALQETQYF. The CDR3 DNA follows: TGTGCCAGCAACTTGGGGGCTCTCCAAGAGACCCAGTACTTC.